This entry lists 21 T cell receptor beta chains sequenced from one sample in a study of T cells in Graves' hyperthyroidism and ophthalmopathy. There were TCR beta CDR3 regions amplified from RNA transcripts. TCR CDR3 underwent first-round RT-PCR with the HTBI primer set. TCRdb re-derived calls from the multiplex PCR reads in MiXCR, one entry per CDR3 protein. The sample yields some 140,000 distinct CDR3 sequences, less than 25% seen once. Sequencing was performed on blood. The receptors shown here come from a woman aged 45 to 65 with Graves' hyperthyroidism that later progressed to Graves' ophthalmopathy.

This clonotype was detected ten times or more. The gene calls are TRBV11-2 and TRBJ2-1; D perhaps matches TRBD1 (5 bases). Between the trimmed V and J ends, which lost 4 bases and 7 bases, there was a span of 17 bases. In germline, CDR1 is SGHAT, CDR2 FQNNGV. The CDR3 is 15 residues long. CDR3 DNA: TGTGCCAGCAGCTCCGGCCTAGAAAAGGGGAATGAGCAGTTCTTC. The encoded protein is CASSSGLEKGNEQFF.

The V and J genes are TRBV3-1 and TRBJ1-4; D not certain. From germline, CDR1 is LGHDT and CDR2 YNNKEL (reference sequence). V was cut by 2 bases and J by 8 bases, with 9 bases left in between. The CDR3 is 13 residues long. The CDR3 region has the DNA TGTGCCAGCAGCCAACTTCCCAACGAAAAACTGTTTTTT. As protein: CASSQLPNEKLFF. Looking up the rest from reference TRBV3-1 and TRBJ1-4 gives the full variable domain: DTAVSQTPKYLVTQMGNDKSIKCEQNLGHDTMYWYKQDSKKFLKIMFSYNNKELIINETVPNRFSPKSPDKAHLNLHINSLELGDSAVYFCASSQLPNEKLFFGSGTQLSVL.

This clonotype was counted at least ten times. CDR3 sequence: CASSISEGRKPQHF. CDR3 nucleotides: TGTGCCAGTAGTATATCGGAGGGGCGGAAGCCCCAGCATTTT. The chain couples TRBV19 to TRBJ1-5; TRBD1 might be the D (5 bases). V was shortened by 2 bases and J by 8 bases, with 13 bases between the two germline ends. Germline V gene sequence: CDR1 LNHDA, CDR2 SQIVND (reference sequence). The CDR3 totals 14 residues.

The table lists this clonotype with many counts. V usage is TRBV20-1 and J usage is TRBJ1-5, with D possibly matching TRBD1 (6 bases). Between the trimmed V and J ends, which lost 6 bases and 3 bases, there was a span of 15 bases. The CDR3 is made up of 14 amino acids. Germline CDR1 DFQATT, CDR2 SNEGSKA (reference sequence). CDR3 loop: CSATTGNANQPQHF. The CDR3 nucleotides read TGCAGTGCCACCACAGGGAACGCCAATCAGCCCCAGCATTTT.

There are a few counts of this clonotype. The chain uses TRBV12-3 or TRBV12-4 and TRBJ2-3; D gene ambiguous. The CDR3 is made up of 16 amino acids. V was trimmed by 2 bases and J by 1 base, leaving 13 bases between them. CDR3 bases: TGTGCCAGCAGTTTAAGGGCGCGTCGGGGCACAGATACGCAGTATTTT. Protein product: CASSLRARRGTDTQYF.

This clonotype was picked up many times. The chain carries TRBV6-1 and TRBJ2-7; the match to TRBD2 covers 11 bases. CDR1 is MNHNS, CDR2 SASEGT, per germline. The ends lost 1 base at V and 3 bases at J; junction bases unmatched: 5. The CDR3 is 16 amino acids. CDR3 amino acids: CASSEDATSGIYEQYF. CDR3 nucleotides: TGTGCCAGCAGTGAAGATGCGACTAGCGGGATCTACGAGCAGTACTTC.

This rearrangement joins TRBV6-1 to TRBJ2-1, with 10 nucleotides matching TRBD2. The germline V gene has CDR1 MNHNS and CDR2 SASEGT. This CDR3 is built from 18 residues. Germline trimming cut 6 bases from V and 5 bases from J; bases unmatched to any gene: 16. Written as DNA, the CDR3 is TGTGCCAGCAGGAAATTTCAATTCCTAGCGGGAGTTAACAATGAGCAGTTCTTC. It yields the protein CASRKFQFLAGVNNEQFF.

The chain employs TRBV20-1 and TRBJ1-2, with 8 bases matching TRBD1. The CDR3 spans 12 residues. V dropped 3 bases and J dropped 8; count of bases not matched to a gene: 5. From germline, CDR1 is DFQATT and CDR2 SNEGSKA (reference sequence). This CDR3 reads CSASPGQEGYTF. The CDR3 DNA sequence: TGCAGTGCTAGCCCGGGACAGGAAGGCTACACCTTC.

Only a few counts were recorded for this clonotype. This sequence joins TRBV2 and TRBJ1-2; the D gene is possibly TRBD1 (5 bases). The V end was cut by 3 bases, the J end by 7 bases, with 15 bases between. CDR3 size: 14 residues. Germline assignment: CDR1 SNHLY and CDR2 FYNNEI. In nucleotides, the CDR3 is TGTGCCAGCAGTGAGGTTGGGGCCCCTAGTGGCTACACCTTC. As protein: CASSEVGAPSGYTF.

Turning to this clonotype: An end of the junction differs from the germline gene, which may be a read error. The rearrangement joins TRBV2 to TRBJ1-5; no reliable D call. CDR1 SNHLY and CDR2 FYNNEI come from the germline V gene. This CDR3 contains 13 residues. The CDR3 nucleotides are TGTGCCAGCAGGGAAGAGGGCAATCAGCCCCAGCATTTT. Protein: CASREEGNQPQHF.

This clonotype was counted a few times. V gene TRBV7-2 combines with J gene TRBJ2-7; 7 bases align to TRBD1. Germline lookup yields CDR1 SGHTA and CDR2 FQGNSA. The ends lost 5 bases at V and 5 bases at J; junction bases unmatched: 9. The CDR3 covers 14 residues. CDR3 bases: TGTGCCAGCAGCAAAAGGGACAGACTACACGAGCAGTACTTC. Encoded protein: CASSKRDRLHEQYF.

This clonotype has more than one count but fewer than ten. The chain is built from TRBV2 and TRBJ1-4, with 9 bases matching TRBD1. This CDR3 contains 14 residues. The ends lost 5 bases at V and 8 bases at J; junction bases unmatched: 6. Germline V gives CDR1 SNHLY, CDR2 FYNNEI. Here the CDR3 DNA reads TGTGCCAGCAGTTCCGGGACAGGGAACGAAAAACTGTTTTTT. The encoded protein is CASSSGTGNEKLFF.

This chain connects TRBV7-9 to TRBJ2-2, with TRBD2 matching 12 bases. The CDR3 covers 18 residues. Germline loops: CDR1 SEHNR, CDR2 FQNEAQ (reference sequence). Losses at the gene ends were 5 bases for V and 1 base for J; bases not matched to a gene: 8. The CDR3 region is CASSPTSGRKRNTGELFF. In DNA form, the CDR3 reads TGTGCCAGCAGCCCAACTAGCGGGAGGAAACGGAACACCGGGGAGCTGTTTTTT.

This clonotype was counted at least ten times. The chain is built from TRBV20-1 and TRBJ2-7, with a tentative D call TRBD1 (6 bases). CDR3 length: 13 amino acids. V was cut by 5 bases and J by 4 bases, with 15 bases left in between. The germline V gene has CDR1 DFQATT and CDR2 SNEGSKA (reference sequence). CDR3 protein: CSAGTGFIYEQYF. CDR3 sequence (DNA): TGCAGTGCTGGTACAGGGTTTATTTACGAGCAGTACTTC.

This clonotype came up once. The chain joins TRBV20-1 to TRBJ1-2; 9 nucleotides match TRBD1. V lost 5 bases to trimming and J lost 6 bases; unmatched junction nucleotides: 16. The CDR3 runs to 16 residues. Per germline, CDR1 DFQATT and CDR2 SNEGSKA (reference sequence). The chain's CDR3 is CSASPSGTGNADGYTF. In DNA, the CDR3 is TGCAGTGCTTCCCCATCCGGGACAGGGAATGCGGATGGCTACACCTTC.

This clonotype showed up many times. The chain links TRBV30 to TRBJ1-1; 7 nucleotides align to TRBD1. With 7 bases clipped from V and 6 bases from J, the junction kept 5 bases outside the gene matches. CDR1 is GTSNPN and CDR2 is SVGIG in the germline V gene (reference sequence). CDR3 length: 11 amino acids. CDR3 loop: CASRGMAEAFF. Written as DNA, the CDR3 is TGTGCCTCCAGGGGGATGGCTGAAGCTTTCTTT.

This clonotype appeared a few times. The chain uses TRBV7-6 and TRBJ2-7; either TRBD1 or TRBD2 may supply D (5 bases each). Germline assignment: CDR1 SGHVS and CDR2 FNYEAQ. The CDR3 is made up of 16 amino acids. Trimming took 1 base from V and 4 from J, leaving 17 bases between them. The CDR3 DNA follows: TGTGCCAGCAGCTTAGATTCTCCGGGATCAGGGTACGAGCAGTACTTC. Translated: CASSLDSPGSGYEQYF.

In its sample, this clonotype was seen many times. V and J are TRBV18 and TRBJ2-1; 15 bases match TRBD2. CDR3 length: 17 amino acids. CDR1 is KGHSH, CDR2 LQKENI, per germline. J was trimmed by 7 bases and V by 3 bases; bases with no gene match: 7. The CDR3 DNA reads TGTGCCAGCTCACCCGGACTAGCGGGAGGGCCGCGGAATGAGCAGTTCTTC. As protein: CASSPGLAGGPRNEQFF.

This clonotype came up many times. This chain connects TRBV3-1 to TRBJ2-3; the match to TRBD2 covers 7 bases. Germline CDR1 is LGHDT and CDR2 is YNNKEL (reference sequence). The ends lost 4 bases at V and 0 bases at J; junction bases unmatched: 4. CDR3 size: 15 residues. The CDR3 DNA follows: TGTGCCAGCAGCCCCTACGGGAGGAGCACAGATACGCAGTATTTT. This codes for CASSPYGRSTDTQYF.

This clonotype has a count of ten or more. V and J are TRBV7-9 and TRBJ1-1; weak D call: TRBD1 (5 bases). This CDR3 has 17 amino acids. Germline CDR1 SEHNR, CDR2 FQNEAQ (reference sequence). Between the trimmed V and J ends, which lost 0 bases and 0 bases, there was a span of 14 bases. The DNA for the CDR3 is TGTGCCAGCAGCTTAGCGAGCGGGGGTGGGATGAACACTGAAGCTTTCTTT. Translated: CASSLASGGGMNTEAFF.

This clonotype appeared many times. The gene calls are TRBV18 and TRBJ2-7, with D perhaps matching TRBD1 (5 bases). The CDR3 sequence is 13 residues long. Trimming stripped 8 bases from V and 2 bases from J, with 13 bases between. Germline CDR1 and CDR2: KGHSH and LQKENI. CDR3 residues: CASGAAETYEQYF. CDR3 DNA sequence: TGTGCCAGCGGGGCCGCTGAAACCTACGAGCAGTACTTC.